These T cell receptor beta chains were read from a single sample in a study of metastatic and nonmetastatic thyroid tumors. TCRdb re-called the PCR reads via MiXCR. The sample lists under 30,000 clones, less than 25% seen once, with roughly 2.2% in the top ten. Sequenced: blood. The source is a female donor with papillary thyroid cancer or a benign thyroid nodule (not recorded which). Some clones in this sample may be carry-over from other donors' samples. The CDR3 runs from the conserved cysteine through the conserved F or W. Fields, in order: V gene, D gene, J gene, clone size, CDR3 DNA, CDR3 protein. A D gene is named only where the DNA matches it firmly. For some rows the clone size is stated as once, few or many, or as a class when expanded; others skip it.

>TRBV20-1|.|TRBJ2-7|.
TGCAGTGCTAGCCCAGGCGGGGACCTCTACGAGCAGTACTTC
CSASPGGDLYEQYF
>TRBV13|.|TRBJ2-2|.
TGTGCCAGCCGCCAAGGGGGGGTGAACACCGGGGAGCTGTTTTTT
CASRQGGVNTGELFF
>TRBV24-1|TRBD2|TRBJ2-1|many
TGTGCCACCAGTGACGGACTAGGCCTTGAACAGTTCTTC
CATSDGLGLEQFF
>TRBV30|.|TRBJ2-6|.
TGTGCCTGGAGTGTAGGTGGGTCCCACTCTGGGGCCAACGTCCTGACTTTC
CAWSVGGSHSGANVLTF
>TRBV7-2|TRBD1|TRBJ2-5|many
TGTGCCAGCAGCTTGGACAGGGGGCAAAAGACCCAGTACTTC
CASSLDRGQKTQYF
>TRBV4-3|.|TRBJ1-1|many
TGCGCCAGCAGCCACTCTTTCGGGGAGTTAGGCACTGAAGCTTTCTTT
CASSHSFGELGTEAFF
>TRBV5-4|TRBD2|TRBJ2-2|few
TGTGCCAGCAGCTCGGAGCGGGAGAGGGCCACCGGGGAGCTGTTTTTT
CASSSERERATGELFF
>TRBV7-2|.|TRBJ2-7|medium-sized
TGTGCCAGCGGACGGAACTACGAGCAGTACTTC
CASGRNYEQYF
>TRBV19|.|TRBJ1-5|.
TGTGCCAGTAGTAGAGGAGATAATCAGCCCCAGGATTTT
CASSRGDNQPQDF
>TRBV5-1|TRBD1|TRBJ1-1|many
TGCGCCAGCAGCTCGGAGGGACAGGAAGCTTTCTTT
CASSSEGQEAFF
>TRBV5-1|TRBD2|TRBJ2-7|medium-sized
TGCGCCAGCAGCCCCGGACTAGCGGGAATCCACGAGCAGTACTTC
CASSPGLAGIHEQYF
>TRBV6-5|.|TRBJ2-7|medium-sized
TGTGCCAGCAGTTACGGATCTAGCTCCCGCTCCTACGAGCAGTACTTC
CASSYGSSSRSYEQYF
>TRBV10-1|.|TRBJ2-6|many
TGCGCCAGCACCTCCCGGGACCGTGGGGCCAACGTCCTGACTTTC
CASTSRDRGANVLTF
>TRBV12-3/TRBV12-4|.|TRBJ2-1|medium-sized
TGTGCCAGCAGGAAGTACAATGAGCAGTTCTTC
CASRKYNEQFF
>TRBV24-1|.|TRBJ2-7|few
TGTGCCACCAGTGCCTCCCCCGGGACGGCGAGCTACGAGCAGTACTTC
CATSASPGTASYEQYF
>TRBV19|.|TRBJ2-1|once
TGTGCCAGTAGTATAGCAGGAAATCTTCAGGTGGATGAGCAGTTCTTC
CASSIAGNLQVDEQFF
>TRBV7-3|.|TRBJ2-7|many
TGTGCCAGCAGCTTAATGGGGTGGGGCGTTGGTTGGTACGAGCAGTACTTC
CASSLMGWGVGWYEQYF
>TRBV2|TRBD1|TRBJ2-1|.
TGTGCCAGCAGTATAAGCAACGGGACAGTCTACAATGAGCAGTTCTTC
CASSISNGTVYNEQFF
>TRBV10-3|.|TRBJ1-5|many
TGTGCCATCAGACAGGACAATCAGCCCCAGCATTTT
CAIRQDNQPQHF
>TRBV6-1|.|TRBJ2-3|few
TGTGCCAGCAGTCCGACGGCTGCGAGGACAGATACGCAGTACTTT
CASSPTAARTDTQYF
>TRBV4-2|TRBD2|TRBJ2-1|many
TGTGCCAGCAGCCAAATCGGACTAGCGGGAGGGGTGGATGAGCAGTTCTTC
CASSQIGLAGGVDEQFF
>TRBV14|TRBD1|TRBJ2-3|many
TGTGCCAGCAGCCAATCCCGGGACAGGAGCACAGATACGCAGTATTTT
CASSQSRDRSTDTQYF
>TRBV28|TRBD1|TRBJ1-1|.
TGTGCCAGCAGAATCGGGACAGACGATGAAGCTTTCTTT
CASRIGTDDEAFF
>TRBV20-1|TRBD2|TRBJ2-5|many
TGCAGTGCTAGACGACTAGCGGTGGAGACCCAGTACTTC
CSARRLAVETQYF
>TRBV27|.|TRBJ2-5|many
TGTGCCAGCAGTTCGGGGGTAGCAGGGAGCCAAGAGACCCAGTACTTC
CASSSGVAGSQETQYF
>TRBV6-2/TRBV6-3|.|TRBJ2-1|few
TGTGCCAGCACCCCAACCAGGACAAACTACAATTATCAGTTCTTC
CASTPTRTNYNYQFF
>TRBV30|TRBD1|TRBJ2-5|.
TGTGCCTGGAGTGTGGGACAGGGGGCAACAGAGACCCAGTACTTC
CAWSVGQGATETQYF
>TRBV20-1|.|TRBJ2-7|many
TGCAGTGCTTCCGGGACGATGATTACCTACGAGCAGTACTTC
CSASGTMITYEQYF
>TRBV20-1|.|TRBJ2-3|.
TGCACTGCTAGTATCAGGGTGTTAGATACGCAGTATTTT
CTASIRVLDTQYF
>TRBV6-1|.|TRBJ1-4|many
TGTGCCAGCAGGGCAAAGCGTGCAACTAATGAAAAACTGTTTTTT
CASRAKRATNEKLFF
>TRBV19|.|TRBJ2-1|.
TGTGCCAGTAGTACGACTTACAATGAGCAGTTCTTC
CASSTTYNEQFF
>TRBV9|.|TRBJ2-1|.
TGTGCCAGCAGCGCATCAGCGGAGAGAGCAGCCTACAATGAGCAGTTCTTC
CASSASAERAAYNEQFF
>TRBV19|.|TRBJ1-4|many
TGTGCCAGTAGTTCGCTGCCCGGGAGCCGTAATGAAAAACTGTTTTTT
CASSSLPGSRNEKLFF
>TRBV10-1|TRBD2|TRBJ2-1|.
TGCGCCAGCACCTCCGGGACTAGCGGGATCAAGGAGCTGTTCTTC
CASTSGTSGIKELFF
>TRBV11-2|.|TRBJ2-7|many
TGTGCCAGCAGCTTAGCGAGAGTAGGGTACGAGCAGTACTTC
CASSLARVGYEQYF
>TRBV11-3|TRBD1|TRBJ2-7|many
TGTGCCAGCAGCTCCACGGGACAGAGAGGAGATTACGAGCAGTACTTC
CASSSTGQRGDYEQYF
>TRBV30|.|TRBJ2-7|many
TGTGCCTGGTCACCCGGGCCCTTCTACGAGCAGTACTTC
CAWSPGPFYEQYF
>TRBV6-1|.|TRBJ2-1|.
TGTTCCAGCAGTCCAAGCGGGTACTCCTACAATGAGCAGTTCTTC
CSSSPSGYSYNEQFF
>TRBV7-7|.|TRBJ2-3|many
TGTGCTAGCAGCTTAGGGGACGTTGATACGCAGTATTTT
CASSLGDVDTQYF
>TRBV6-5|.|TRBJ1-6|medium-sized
TGTGCCAGCAGTTACCTGTCCTCCTATAATTCACCCCTCCACTTT
CASSYLSSYNSPLHF